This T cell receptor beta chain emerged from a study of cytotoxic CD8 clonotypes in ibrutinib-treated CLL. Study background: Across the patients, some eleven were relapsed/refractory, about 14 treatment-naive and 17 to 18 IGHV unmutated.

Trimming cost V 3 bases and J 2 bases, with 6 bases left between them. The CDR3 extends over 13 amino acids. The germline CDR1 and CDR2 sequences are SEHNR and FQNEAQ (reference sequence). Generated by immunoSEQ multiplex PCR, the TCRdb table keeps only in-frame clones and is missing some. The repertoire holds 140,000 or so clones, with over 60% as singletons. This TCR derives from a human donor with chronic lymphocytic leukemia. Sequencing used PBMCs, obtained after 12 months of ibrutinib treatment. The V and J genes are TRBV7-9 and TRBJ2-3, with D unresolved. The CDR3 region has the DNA TGTGCCAGCAGCTTCTGGGACACAGATACGCAGTATTTT. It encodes CASSFWDTDTQYF.